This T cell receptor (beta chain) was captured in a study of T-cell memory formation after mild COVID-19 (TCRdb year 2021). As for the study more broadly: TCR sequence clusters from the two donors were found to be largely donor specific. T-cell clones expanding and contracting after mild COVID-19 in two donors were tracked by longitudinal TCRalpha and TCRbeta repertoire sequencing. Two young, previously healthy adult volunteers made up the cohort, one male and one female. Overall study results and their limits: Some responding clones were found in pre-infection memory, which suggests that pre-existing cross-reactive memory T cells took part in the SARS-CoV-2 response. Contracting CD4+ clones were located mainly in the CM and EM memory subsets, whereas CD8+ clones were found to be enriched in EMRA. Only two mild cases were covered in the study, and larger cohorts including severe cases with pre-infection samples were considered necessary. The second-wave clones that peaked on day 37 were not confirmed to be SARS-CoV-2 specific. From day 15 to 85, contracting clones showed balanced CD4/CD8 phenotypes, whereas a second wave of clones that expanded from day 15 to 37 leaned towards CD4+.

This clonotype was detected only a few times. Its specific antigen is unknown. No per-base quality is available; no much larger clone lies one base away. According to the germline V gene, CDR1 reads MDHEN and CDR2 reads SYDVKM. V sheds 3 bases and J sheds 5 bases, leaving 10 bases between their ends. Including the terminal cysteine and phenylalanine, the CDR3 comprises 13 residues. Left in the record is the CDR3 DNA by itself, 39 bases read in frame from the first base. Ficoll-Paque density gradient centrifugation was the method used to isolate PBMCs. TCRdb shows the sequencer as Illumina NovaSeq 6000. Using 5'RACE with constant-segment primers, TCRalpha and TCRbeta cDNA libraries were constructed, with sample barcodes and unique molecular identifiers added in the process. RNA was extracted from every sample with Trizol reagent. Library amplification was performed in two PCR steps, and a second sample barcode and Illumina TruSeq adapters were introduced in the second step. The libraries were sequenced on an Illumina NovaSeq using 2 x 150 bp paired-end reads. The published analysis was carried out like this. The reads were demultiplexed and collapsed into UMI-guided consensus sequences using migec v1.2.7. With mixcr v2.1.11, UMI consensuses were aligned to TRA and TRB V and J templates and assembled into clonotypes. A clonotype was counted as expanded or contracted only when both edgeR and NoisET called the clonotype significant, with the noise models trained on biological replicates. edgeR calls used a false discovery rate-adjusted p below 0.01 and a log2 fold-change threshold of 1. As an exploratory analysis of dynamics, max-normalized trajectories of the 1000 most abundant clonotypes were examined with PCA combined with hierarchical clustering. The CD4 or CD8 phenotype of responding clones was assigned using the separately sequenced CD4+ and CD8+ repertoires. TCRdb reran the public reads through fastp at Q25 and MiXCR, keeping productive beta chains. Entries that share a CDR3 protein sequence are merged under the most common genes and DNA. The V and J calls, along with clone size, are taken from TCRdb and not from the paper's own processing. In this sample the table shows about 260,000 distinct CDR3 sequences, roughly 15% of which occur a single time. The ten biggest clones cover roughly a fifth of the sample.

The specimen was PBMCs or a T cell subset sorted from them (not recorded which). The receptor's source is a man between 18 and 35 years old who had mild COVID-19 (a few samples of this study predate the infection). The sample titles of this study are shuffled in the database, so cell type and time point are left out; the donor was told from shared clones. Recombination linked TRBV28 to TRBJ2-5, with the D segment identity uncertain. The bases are TGTGCCAGCAGTTTGGCTAACACGGAGACCCAGTACTTC. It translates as CASSLANTETQYF.